The table lists the clone carrying this T cell receptor beta chain with a count of one. This entry is derived from a study of shared clonotypes between healthy human individuals. V lost 1 base to trimming and J lost 4 bases, with 11 bases between them. The CDR3 has 15 amino acids. Germline CDR1 reads MGHRA; CDR2 reads YSYEKL. The assay was immunoSEQ multiplex PCR, and TCRdb's table has in-frame clones only and misses some. The sample lists roughly 2,000,000 clones, just under 95% occurring once. Naive CD8 cells, CD45RO-negative and positively selected for CCR7, excluded terminally differentiated effector memory CD45RA+ cells.

The sample consisted of naive CD8+ T cells from PBMCs. The chain employs TRBV4-1 and TRBJ1-5; possible D gene TRBD1, 5 bases. This clonotype was obtained from a man between 18 and 29 years old in good health. Some clones in this sample may be carry-over from other donors' samples. The CDR3 DNA reads as TGCGCCAGCAGCCAAGCTGAGGACAAAAATCAGCCCCAGCATTTT. Its protein is CASSQAEDKNQPQHF.